This T cell receptor (beta chain) was observed in a study of OX40 agonist ivuxolimab in advanced cancers. Across the whole study: Patients undergoing dose escalation presented with hepatocellular carcinoma, melanoma, renal cell or head and neck cancer. Eligibility rules accepted prior anti-PD-1, anti-PD-L1 or anti-CTLA-4 therapy, and around 40% had some.

Trimming removed 0 bases at V and 1 base at J, with 7 bases between. CDR1 and CDR2 from the germline V gene are SGDLS and YYNGEE. This CDR3 is 14 amino acids long. Turning to this clone: Antigen: not known.

Only in-frame clones appear in the TCRdb table, and some are missing; sequencing was by immunoSEQ multiplex PCR. The sample has 65,000 to 100,000 clones; approximately 92% are singletons. Study-level findings and limits: Expanded clones were, on average, more numerous among CD8+ T cells than CD4+. CD4+ and CD8+ blood T cells expanded clonally by week 6 at 0.1 to 3.0 mg/kg.

The TCR originated in an adult with an advanced solid tumor such as melanoma, head and neck, liver or kidney cancer. The chain links TRBV9 to TRBJ1-1; D not certain. The sequenced sample was CD4+ or CD8+ T cells sorted from blood, obtained in a trial of the OX40 agonist ivuxolimab. The CDR3 sequence: CASSVGWGNTEAFF. Here the CDR3 DNA reads TGTGCCAGCAGCGTAGGCTGGGGGAACACTGAAGCTTTCTTT. Full variable domain (rest looked up from reference TRBV9 and TRBJ1-1): DSGVTQTPKHLITATGQRVTLRCSPRSGDLSVYWYQQSLDQGLQFLIQYYNGEERAKGNILERFSAQQFPDLHSELNLSSLELGDSALYFCASSVGWGNTEAFFGQGTRLTVV.